The 14 T cell receptor beta chains presented below share a single source sample, sequenced in a study of PD-1 blockade in classical Hodgkin lymphoma. As for time point: cycle 4 day 1 (C4D1), after more than 5 weeks of nivolumab. All the patients suffered relapse after autologous stem cell transplantation, and brentuximab vedotin exposure differed. Clones were read by immunoSEQ multiplex PCR, and TCRdb kept only the in-frame ones, dropping some. Of tens of thousands of clones detected, approximately 90% appear once; the ten largest clones hold approximately 2.9%. The material sequenced was peripheral blood mononuclear cells (PBMCs), taken before the fourth cycle of nivolumab. The receptor source for this set is a human donor with classical Hodgkin lymphoma.

The genes are TRBV18 and TRBJ2-1; 10 bases are shared with TRBD2. The CDR3 has 19 residues. Germline CDR1 is KGHSH and CDR2 is LQKENI. Trimming cost V 0 bases and J 4 bases; bases outside gene matches: 12. The CDR3 sequence: CASSPPSSGGQVPYNEQFF. The CDR3 coding sequence is TGTGCCAGCTCACCACCGTCTAGCGGGGGACAAGTCCCTTACAATGAGCAGTTCTTC.

The J gene is TRBJ2-5, the V gene TRBV5-1; unclear D gene. CDR1 is SGHRS, CDR2 YFSETQ, per germline. The CDR3 is 14 amino acids. With 7 bases removed from V and 5 bases from J, the gap between germline ends came to 18 bases. The CDR3 here is CASAWGTNRETQYF. The CDR3 nucleotides are TGCGCCAGCGCGTGGGGAACGAATCGGGAGACCCAGTACTTC.

This clone was found once. J is TRBJ2-5 and V is TRBV9; TRBD2 matches at 9 bases. CDR3 length: 16 amino acids. The V and J ends lost 0 bases and 5 bases, in that order; junction bases with no gene match: 8. Germline V gene data show CDR1 as SGDLS and CDR2 as YYNGEE. The CDR3 loop reads CASSVEGSGGGETQYF. As DNA, the CDR3 is TGTGCCAGCAGCGTAGAGGGTAGCGGGGGAGGGGAGACCCAGTACTTC.

The chain employs TRBV9 and TRBJ2-5, with D possibly matching TRBD2 (5 bases). The CDR3 consists of 14 residues. V lost 0 bases and J 4 bases, leaving 10 bases between the germline ends. The germline gives CDR1 SGDLS, CDR2 YYNGEE. The CDR3 bases are TGTGCCAGCAGCGTAGAGAGGGCAGGAGAGACCCAGTACTTC. Translated: CASSVERAGETQYF.

The chain joins TRBV28 to TRBJ1-2, with 7 positions matching TRBD1. V lost 5 bases, J lost 4 bases, and 4 bases stayed unmatched. The germline gives CDR1 MDHEN, CDR2 SYDVKM. This CDR3 region has 13 residues. The CDR3 region has the DNA TGTGCCAGCAGTCTACAGGGGTCCTATGGCTACACCTTC. Amino acids: CASSLQGSYGYTF.

V gene TRBV4-2 combines with J gene TRBJ2-7; perhaps TRBD1 as D (5 bases). Trimming took 4 bases from V and 0 from J, leaving 16 bases between them. CDR3 size: 16 residues. Germline CDR1 LGHNA, CDR2 YNFKEQ. The CDR3: CASSPRFDRTSYEQYF. CDR3 in DNA: TGTGCCAGCAGCCCAAGGTTTGACAGAACCTCCTACGAGCAGTACTTC.

CDR3 amino acids: CASKYASGGEQYF. Here the CDR3 DNA reads TGTGCCAGCAAGTACGCCTCTGGGGGAGAGCAGTACTTC. The chain joins TRBV6-5 to TRBJ2-7; the D gene could be TRBD1 or TRBD2 (5 bases each). The ends were cut back, 7 bases at V and 7 bases at J, with 17 bases in the middle. Germline V CDR1 and CDR2: MNHEY, SVGAGI. This CDR3 region has 13 residues.

The chain uses TRBV6-1 and TRBJ2-3; weak D call: TRBD1 (6 bases). The germline V gene has CDR1 MNHNS and CDR2 SASEGT. This CDR3 has 14 residues. V was cut by 7 bases and J by 3 bases, with 14 bases left in between. The CDR3 DNA reads as TGTGCCAGCAATACAGGGTTTGGGACAGATACGCAGTATTTT. Translating it yields CASNTGFGTDTQYF.

J is TRBJ1-6 and V is TRBV30; D perhaps matches TRBD1 (5 bases). CDR3 length equals 16 residues. Per germline, CDR1 GTSNPN and CDR2 SVGIG (reference sequence). Deletions cut 3 bases from V and 7 bases from J, with 19 bases between. Here the CDR3 DNA reads TGTGCCTGGAGCGGGAGAGGGGCCGTGCAGAATTCACCCCTCCACTTT. This sequence encodes CAWSGRGAVQNSPLHF.

J is TRBJ2-7 and V is TRBV7-9; D remains ambiguous. Trimming cost V 7 bases and J 2 bases, with 9 bases left between them. CDR3 size: 12 residues. Germline V gene lookup returns CDR1 SEHNR and CDR2 FQNEAQ (reference sequence). The CDR3 sequence: CASTAGPYEQYF. CDR3 sequence (DNA): TGTGCCAGCACGGCAGGCCCCTACGAGCAGTACTTC.

The rearrangement links TRBV14 to TRBJ1-2; D possibly corresponds to TRBD1 (5 bases). CDR1 is SGHDN and CDR2 is FVKESK in the germline V gene. The CDR3 runs to 13 residues. Trimming pared 3 bases from V and 4 bases from J, leaving 9 bases between. CDR3 in DNA: TGTGCCAGCAGCCAGGGGCAGCCCTATGGCTACACCTTC. Protein: CASSQGQPYGYTF. Full variable domain (rest looked up from reference TRBV14 and TRBJ1-2): EAGVTQFPSHSVIEKGQTVTLRCDPISGHDNLYWYRRVMGKEIKFLLHFVKESKQDESGMPNNRFLAERTGGTYSTLKVQPAELEDSGVYFCASSQGQPYGYTFGSGTRLTVV.

V is TRBV19 and J is TRBJ2-7; a possible D gene is TRBD2 (5 bases). Germline CDR1 LNHDA, CDR2 SQIVND (reference sequence). The CDR3 loop spans 15 amino acids. The V and J ends lost 1 base and 3 bases respectively, with 13 bases between them. The CDR3 loop reads CASSIVREGGYEQYF. The DNA of the CDR3 is TGTGCCAGTAGTATAGTCCGTGAAGGAGGCTACGAGCAGTACTTC.

Here the CDR3 reads CAISEMGVEQYF. As DNA, the CDR3 is TGTGCCATCAGTGAGATGGGGGTCGAGCAGTACTTC. The V call is TRBV10-3, the J call TRBJ2-7; D could derive from TRBD1 or TRBD2 (5 bases each). V gave up 2 bases and J gave up 6 bases, with 8 bases separating them. This CDR3 is built from 12 residues. Germline-derived CDR1 and CDR2 are ENHRY and SYGVKD.

J is TRBJ2-6 and V is TRBV11-2; TRBD2 aligns across 10 bases. This CDR3 is built from 17 residues. V trimming: 4 bases; J trimming: 0 bases; junction bases outside the gene matches: 3. Germline CDR1 is SGHAT and CDR2 is FQNNGV. CDR3 DNA: TGTGCCAGCAGCTCCGGGACTAGCGACTCTGGGGCCAACGTCCTGACTTTC. It codes for CASSSGTSDSGANVLTF. The full variable domain, in which reference TRBV11-2 and TRBJ2-6 provide the parts outside the CDR3, is EAGVAQSPRYKIIEKRQSVAFWCNPISGHATLYWYQQILGQGPKLLIQFQNNGVVDDSQLPKDRFSAERLKGVDSTLKIQPAKLEDSAVYLCASSSGTSDSGANVLTFGAGSRLTVL.